The sequence of this TCR beta chain was determined in a study of vaccination and CD4 T cells after COVID-19. As regards this clonotype: The antigen remains unidentified.

Treatment: approximately 9-day PBMC culture with coronavirus spike peptide pools or control peptides (ViraFEST assay). Cultured CD4+ T cell DNA underwent sequencing with the Oncomine TCR Beta short-read assay. One entry per CDR3 protein, called by TCRdb with MiXCR from the PCR reads. Of 20,000 to 25,000 distinct CDR3 sequences listed, around 45% were seen once; the top ten hold about 12%. This clonotype was sampled from a human donor who had recovered from COVID-19. Material: CD4+ T cells from blood, cultured in vitro.

Written as DNA, the CDR3 is TGTGCCAGCAGCGTAGGGGGTAACGAACTCGATACGCAGTATTTT. It translates to CASSVGGNELDTQYF. The chain recombines TRBV9 with TRBJ2-3, with D hard to call. Per the germline V gene, CDR1 is SGDLS and CDR2 is YYNGEE. Trimming took off 0 bases at V and 6 bases at J, with 14 bases between the two ends. The CDR3 sequence is 15 residues long.